The clone carrying this T cell receptor (beta chain) was observed many times. The antigen is not known. The entry originates in a study of response to subunit inactivated influenza vaccine. General study results and limits: Few new T cells, the authors suggested, are recruited by each seasonal influenza vaccination.

The length of the CDR3 is 15 residues. Trimming shortened V by 4 bases and J by 5 bases, and 17 bases separated the two germline ends. Germline V gene data show CDR1 as LGHNA and CDR2 as YNFKEQ. TCRdb re-called the RT-PCR reads with MiXCR, one entry per CDR3 protein. The table lists just under 250,000 distinct CDR3 sequences, about 12% of them singletons. The sequence came from a man aged 50-60 years who received an inactivated influenza vaccine. The material was non-naive T cells sorted from PBMCs, obtained about 14 days before vaccination. The chain employs TRBV4-2 and TRBJ1-1, with a possible D match to TRBD1 (6 bases). CDR3 nucleotides: TGTGCCAGCAGCCTCCTACAACTCACAGGGACTGAAGCTTTCTTT. Encoded protein: CASSLLQLTGTEAFF.